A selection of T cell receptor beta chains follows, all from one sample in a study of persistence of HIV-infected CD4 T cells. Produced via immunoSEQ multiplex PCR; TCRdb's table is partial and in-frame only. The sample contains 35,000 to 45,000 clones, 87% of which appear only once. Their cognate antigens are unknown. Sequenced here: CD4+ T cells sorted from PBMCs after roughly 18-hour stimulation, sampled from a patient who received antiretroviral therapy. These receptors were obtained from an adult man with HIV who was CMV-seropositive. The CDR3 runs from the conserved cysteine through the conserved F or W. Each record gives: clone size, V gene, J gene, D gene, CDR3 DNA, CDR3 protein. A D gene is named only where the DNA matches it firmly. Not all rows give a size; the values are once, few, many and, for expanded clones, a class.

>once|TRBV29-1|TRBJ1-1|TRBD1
TGCAGCGTTTCCATGGGACAGGGGGTCATGAACACTGAAGCTTTCTTT
CSVSMGQGVMNTEAFF
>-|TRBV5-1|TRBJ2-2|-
TGCGCCAGCAGCTTGGTGGTTGTTAGTGGTGCGAACACCGGGGAGCTGTTTTTT
CASSLVVVSGANTGELFF
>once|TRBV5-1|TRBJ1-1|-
TGCGCCAGCAGCTTTGGACAGCCGAACACTGAAGCTTTCTTT
CASSFGQPNTEAFF
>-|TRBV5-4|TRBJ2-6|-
TGTGCCAGCAGCTTGGGAGGTTATGGAGACGCTGGGGCCAACGTCCTGACTTTC
CASSLGGYGDAGANVLTF
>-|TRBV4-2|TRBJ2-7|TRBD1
TGTGCCAGCAGCCAAGGGGGCACAGGGGGGCACGAGCAGTACTTC
CASSQGGTGGHEQYF
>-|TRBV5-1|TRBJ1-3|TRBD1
TGCGCCAGCAGCAATCGACAGGGTCGCTCTGGAAACACCATATATTTT
CASSNRQGRSGNTIYF
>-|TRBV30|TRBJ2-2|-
TGTGCCTGGATCCGTGGTAGCACGAACACCGGGGAGCTGTTTTTT
CAWIRGSTNTGELFF
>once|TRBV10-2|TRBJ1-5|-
TGCGCCAGCAGTGTGGGACTGGGGGATCAGCCCCAGCATTTT
CASSVGLGDQPQHF
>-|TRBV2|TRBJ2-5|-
TGTGCCAGCGGAGCAGGGAACCAAGAGACCCAGTACTTC
CASGAGNQETQYF
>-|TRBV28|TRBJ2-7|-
TGTGCCAGCAGCCCGGAATTCTTCTCCGAGCAGTACTTC
CASSPEFFSEQYF
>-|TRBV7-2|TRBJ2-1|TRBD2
TGTGCCAGCAGCACTCAGTCCCTAGCGGGAGGTCGCAATGAGCAGTTCTTC
CASSTQSLAGGRNEQFF
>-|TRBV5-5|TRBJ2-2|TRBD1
TGTGCCAGCAGGCTTGGGCAGGGGGCGCACACCGGGGAGCTGTTTTTT
CASRLGQGAHTGELFF
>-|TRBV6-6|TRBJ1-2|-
TGTGCCAGCAGCCCCGGACAAAACTATGGCTACACCTTC
CASSPGQNYGYTF
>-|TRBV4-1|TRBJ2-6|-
TGCGCCAGCAGCCAAGGGGGTCGATCCACCGGGGCCAACGTCCTGACTTTC
CASSQGGRSTGANVLTF
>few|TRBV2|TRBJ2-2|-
TGTGCCAGCAGCCCCGGACTCCGGAACACCGGGGAGCTGTTTTTT
CASSPGLRNTGELFF
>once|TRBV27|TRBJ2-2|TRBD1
TGTGCCAGCAGTGTCCGGGGACAGTTGGCCGCCGGGGAGCTGTTTTTT
CASSVRGQLAAGELFF
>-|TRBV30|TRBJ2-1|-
TGTGCCTGGACCGAAGGTAGGCTCCTGAGCTCCTACAATGAGCAGTTCTTC
CAWTEGRLLSSYNEQFF
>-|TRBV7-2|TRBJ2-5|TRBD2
TGTGCCAGCAGCTTAGCCCTAGCGGGGGGCCCAAGGACCCAGTACTTC
CASSLALAGGPRTQYF
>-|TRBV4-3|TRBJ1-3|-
TGCGCCAGCAGCCAAGAGAGGGGCGCCTCCTCTGGAAACACCATATATTTT
CASSQERGASSGNTIYF
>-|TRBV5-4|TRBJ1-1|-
TGTGCCAGCAGCTTGTCGGGGGGATCACCTTTCTTT
CASSLSGGSPFF
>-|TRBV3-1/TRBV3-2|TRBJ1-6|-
TGTGCCAGCAGCCTGACCCGGACAGCTTATAATTCACCCCTCCACTTT
CASSLTRTAYNSPLHF
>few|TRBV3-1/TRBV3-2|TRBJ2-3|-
TGTGCCAGCAGCCAACCAGAAGGGGTCTACACAGATACGCAGTATTTT
CASSQPEGVYTDTQYF
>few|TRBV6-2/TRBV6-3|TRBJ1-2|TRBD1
TGTGCCAGCAGTACCCAAAGACAGGGATACGGCTACACCTTC
CASSTQRQGYGYTF
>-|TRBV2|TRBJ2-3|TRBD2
TGTGCCAGCAAGAGCGGGGTTAGCACAGATACGCAGTATTTT
CASKSGVSTDTQYF
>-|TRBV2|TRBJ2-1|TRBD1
TGTGCCAGCAGTCCGACAGGGGGCCACAATGAGCAGTTCTTC
CASSPTGGHNEQFF
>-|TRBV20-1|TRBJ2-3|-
TGCAGTAGCAAGGGTACGCAGTATTTT
CSSKGTQYF
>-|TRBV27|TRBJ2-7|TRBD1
TGTGCCAGCAGTCACGACAGGGTCGGCACCTACGAGCAGTACTTC
CASSHDRVGTYEQYF
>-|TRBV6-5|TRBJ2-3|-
TGTGCCAGCAGTCCTCGACAAGGGGTCGCAGATACGCAGTATTTT
CASSPRQGVADTQYF
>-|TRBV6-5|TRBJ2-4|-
TGTGCCAGCAGCCGCGGACTAGCCAAAAACATTCAGTACTTC
CASSRGLAKNIQYF
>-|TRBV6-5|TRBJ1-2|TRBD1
TGTGCCAGCAGTTTAGAGACAGGGGCGTTAGGAGGCTACACCTTC
CASSLETGALGGYTF
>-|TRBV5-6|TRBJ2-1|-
TGTGCCAGCAGCTCGGACAGCCACAATGAGCAGTTCTTC
CASSSDSHNEQFF
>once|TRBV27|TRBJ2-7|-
TGTGCCAGCAGTTCAGGGGTGCTCGAGCAGTACTTC
CASSSGVLEQYF
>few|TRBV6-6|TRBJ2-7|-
TGTGCCAGCAGCCCTTCAACGAGCTCCTACGAGCAGTACTTC
CASSPSTSSYEQYF
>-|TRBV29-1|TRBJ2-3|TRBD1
TGCAGCGTATTGCGACAGGGGGCTCTGGTCACAGATACGCAGTATTTT
CSVLRQGALVTDTQYF
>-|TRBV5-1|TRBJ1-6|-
TGCGCCAGCAGCCCCGAAGACGAGGGCAATTCACCCCTCCACTTT
CASSPEDEGNSPLHF